A single sample gave rise to the 19 T cell receptor beta chains below, sequenced in a study of blood T cell repertoires in COVID-19. The table came from immunoSEQ multiplex PCR; TCRdb's copy has only in-frame clones and leaves some out. The data show 57,000 or so clones, with 70% to 90% seen just once and roughly 5.5% held by the top ten. The specimen sequenced was peripheral blood. The source of these receptors is a man in his sixties or seventies with acute or convalescent COVID-19.

The genes are TRBV7-9 and TRBJ1-1; D gene uncertain. The CDR3 runs 17 residues. V lost 1 base to trimming and J lost 2 bases, with 17 bases between them. The germline V gene has CDR1 SEHNR and CDR2 FQNEAQ (reference sequence). The CDR3 nucleotides read TGTGCCAGCAGCTTAGATCCTTATGGCAAGAAAAACACTGAAGCTTTCTTT. Protein sequence: CASSLDPYGKKNTEAFF.

The J gene is TRBJ2-5, the V gene TRBV11-2; 7 bases agree with TRBD1. The CDR3 is 19 residues long. With V trimmed by 0 bases and J by 4 bases, 17 bases remained unmatched. Germline loops: CDR1 SGHAT, CDR2 FQNNGV. CDR3 sequence: CASSLDRVDNTGDRETQYF. CDR3 sequence (DNA): TGTGCCAGCAGCTTAGATCGTGTAGACAATACAGGGGATAGAGAGACCCAGTACTTC.

This clone has a single count. The CDR3 region is CASSPLPGTGGGGEQFF. CDR3 in DNA: TGTGCCAGCAGCCCCCTCCCCGGGACAGGGGGCGGAGGTGAGCAGTTCTTC. The chain uses TRBV3-1 (or the pseudogene TRBV3-2) and TRBJ2-1; 12 bases are a match to TRBD1. CDR1 is LGHDT, CDR2 YNNKEL, per germline (reference sequence). CDR3 length equals 17 residues. The V segment lost 4 bases and the J segment 9 bases; nucleotides outside the gene matches: 13.

J is TRBJ1-1 and V is TRBV19, with TRBD1 matching 8 bases. This CDR3 has 14 amino acids. In germline, CDR1 is LNHDA, CDR2 SQIVND (reference sequence). V lost 6 bases and J lost 3; bases outside the gene matches: 6. The CDR3 spells CASSMVQGDTEAFF. CDR3 nucleotide sequence: TGTGCCAGTAGCATGGTACAGGGGGACACTGAAGCTTTCTTT.

The rearrangement links TRBV7-9 to TRBJ2-1, with 10 bases matching TRBD2. Trimming took 4 bases from V and 10 from J; bases not matched to a gene: 10. The CDR3 runs to 15 residues. Germline V gene data show CDR1 as SEHNR and CDR2 as FQNEAQ (reference sequence). CDR3 loop: CASSSTSGALLEQFF. The CDR3 coding sequence is TGTGCCAGCAGCTCCACTAGCGGGGCCCTCCTAGAGCAGTTCTTC.

This clone was seen a few times. The chain couples TRBV21-1 to TRBJ2-7; no DNA check was done on the table's D call, TRBD1. TRBV21-1 is a pseudogene. The CDR3 consists of 17 residues. The CDR3 DNA reads TGTGCCAGCAGCAAATATGGGCCGGGACAGGGTTCCCACGAGCAGTACTTC. Translating gives CASSKYGPGQGSHEQYF.

CDR3 sequence reads: CASTDRGNDSPLHF. The CDR3 DNA reads TGTGCCAGCACCGACAGGGGCAACGATTCACCCCTCCACTTT. V is TRBV6-5 and J is TRBJ1-6; 8 bases match TRBD1. CDR1 and CDR2 (germline): MNHEY, SVGAGI. The CDR3 has 14 residues. V dropped 7 bases and J dropped 8; count of bases not matched to a gene: 7.

This clone is a singleton in its sample. The J gene is TRBJ1-2, the V gene TRBV6-5, with a weak D call TRBD1 (6 bases). The length of the CDR3 is 13 residues. Trimming took off 8 bases at V and 5 bases at J, with 15 bases between the two ends. Per the germline V gene, CDR1 is MNHEY and CDR2 is SVGAGI. The CDR3: CASHETGLYGYTF. The CDR3 coding sequence is TGTGCCAGCCATGAGACAGGCTTATATGGCTACACCTTC.

This chain connects TRBV3-1 (or the pseudogene TRBV3-2) to TRBJ2-7, with TRBD1 identical over 10 bases. J lost 3 bases, V lost 5 bases, and 1 base had no gene match. Germline CDR1 and CDR2: LGHDT and YNNKEL (reference sequence). This CDR3 is built from 13 residues. In DNA form, the CDR3 reads TGTGCCAGCAGCTGGACAGGGGGCTACGAGCAGTACTTC. It is translated as CASSWTGGYEQYF.

This rearrangement joins TRBV3-1 (or the pseudogene TRBV3-2) to TRBJ2-4, with D possibly matching TRBD2 (5 bases). CDR3 length: 15 residues. Trimming cost V 1 base and J 6 bases, with 13 bases left between them. Germline V gene sequence: CDR1 LGHDT, CDR2 YNNKEL (reference sequence). CDR3 sequence: CASSQGTPGRNIQYF. The CDR3 DNA is TGTGCCAGCAGCCAAGGGACTCCCGGGCGAAACATTCAGTACTTC.

This rearrangement joins TRBV7-9 to TRBJ2-7; possibly TRBD2 for D (7 bases). Germline CDR1 is SEHNR and CDR2 is FQNEAQ (reference sequence). The germline V and J ends were trimmed by 0 bases and 6 bases, with 9 bases remaining between them. The CDR3 covers 13 residues. The CDR3 nucleotides are TGTGCCAGCAGCTTAGCGGGAGGGGGCGAGCAGTACTTC. It is translated as CASSLAGGGEQYF. Looking up the rest from reference TRBV7-9 and TRBJ2-7 gives the full variable domain: DTGVSQNPRHKITKRGQNVTFRCDPISEHNRLYWYRQTLGQGPEFLTYFQNEAQLEKSRLLSDRFSAERPKGSFSTLEIQRTEQGDSAMYLCASSLAGGGEQYFGPGTRLTVT.

This clone was detected only once. The rearrangement links TRBV21-1 to TRBJ2-2; TRBD2 is taken as the D call from the table, unchecked against the DNA. TRBV21-1 constitutes a pseudogene. There are 15 residues in the CDR3. CDR3 sequence (DNA): TGTGCCAGCAGCAAAGCCCGGTGGAACACCGGGGAGCTGTTTTTT. Its translation: CASSKARWNTGELFF.

The V gene is TRBV11-2, the J gene TRBJ2-1; TRBD1 matches 7 bases. From germline, CDR1 is SGHAT and CDR2 FQNNGV. V dropped 4 bases and J dropped 1; count of bases not matched to a gene: 4. CDR3 length equals 15 residues. The CDR3 protein is CASSSRTGSYNEQFF. CDR3 nucleotide sequence: TGTGCCAGCAGCTCCCGGACAGGATCCTACAATGAGCAGTTCTTC.

This clone was observed a few times. The chain recombines TRBV25-1 with TRBJ2-5, with 9 bases lining up with TRBD2. The CDR3 has 16 amino acids. Germline CDR1 is MGHDK and CDR2 is SYGVNS. The V segment lost 2 bases and the J segment 5 bases; nucleotides outside the gene matches: 9. This chain's CDR3 is CASSEQRGARGETQYF. The CDR3 region has the DNA TGTGCCAGCAGTGAACAGCGGGGGGCTCGGGGGGAGACCCAGTACTTC. Looking up the rest from reference TRBV25-1 and TRBJ2-5 gives the full variable domain: EADIYQTPRYLVIGTGKKITLECSQTMGHDKMYWYQQDPGMELHLIHYSYGVNSTEKGDLSSESTVSRIRTEHFPLTLESARPSHTSQYLCASSEQRGARGETQYFGPGTRLLVL.

This chain connects TRBV6-5 to TRBJ2-7; TRBD1 agrees at 9 bases. The germline CDR1 and CDR2 sequences are MNHEY and SVGAGI. The ends lost 5 bases at V and 3 bases at J; junction bases unmatched: 5. This CDR3 comprises 14 residues. The chain's CDR3 is CASSRQTGGYEQYF. The CDR3 DNA reads TGTGCCAGCAGTAGACAGACAGGGGGCTACGAGCAGTACTTC.

The CDR3 DNA is TGTGCCAGCAGTTCGTGGACTGAGTACCAAGAGACCCAGTACTTC. Residues: CASSSWTEYQETQYF. The rearrangement joins TRBV11-2 to TRBJ2-5; possible D gene TRBD2, 5 bases. The germline V gene encodes CDR1 SGHAT and CDR2 FQNNGV. This CDR3 contains 15 residues. Trimming shortened V by 6 bases and J by 0 bases, and 14 bases separated the two germline ends.

The V and J genes are TRBV4-2 and TRBJ2-5; 12 positions agree with TRBD2. The V gene's germline CDR1 is LGHNA and CDR2 YNFKEQ. V lost 4 bases, J lost 5 bases, and 8 bases stayed unmatched. This CDR3 comprises 16 residues. DNA for the CDR3: TGTGCCAGCAGCCCGACCCTAGCGGGGGGGCTGGAGACCCAGTACTTC. Translated, it gives CASSPTLAGGLETQYF.

The chain carries TRBV3-1 (or the pseudogene TRBV3-2) and TRBJ2-5, with 12 positions matching TRBD2. V shed 1 base, J shed 2 bases, and the junction held 8 bases outside the gene matches. The germline CDR1 and CDR2 sequences are LGHDT and YNNKEL (reference sequence). The CDR3 length is 18 residues. The CDR3: CASSQGFTSGGSQETQYF. CDR3 nucleotides: TGTGCCAGCAGCCAAGGATTTACTAGCGGGGGGTCACAAGAGACCCAGTACTTC.

This chain uses TRBV18 with TRBJ2-5; 8 bases match TRBD1. Germline V gene lookup returns CDR1 KGHSH and CDR2 LQKENI. J was trimmed by 5 bases and V by 3 bases; bases with no gene match: 2. CDR3 size: 13 residues. Here the CDR3 DNA reads TGTGCCAGCTCACCTTGGACAGGGGAGACCCAGTACTTC. Protein sequence: CASSPWTGETQYF.